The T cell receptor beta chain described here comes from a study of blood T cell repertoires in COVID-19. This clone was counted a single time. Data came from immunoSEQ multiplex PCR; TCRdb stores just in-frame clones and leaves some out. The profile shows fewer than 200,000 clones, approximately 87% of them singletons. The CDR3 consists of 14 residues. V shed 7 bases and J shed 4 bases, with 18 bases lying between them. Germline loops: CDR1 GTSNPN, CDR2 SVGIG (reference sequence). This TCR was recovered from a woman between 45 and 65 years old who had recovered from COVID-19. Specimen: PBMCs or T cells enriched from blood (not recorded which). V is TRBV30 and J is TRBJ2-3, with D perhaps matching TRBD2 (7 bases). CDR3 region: CASTRRGGADTQYF. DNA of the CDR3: TGTGCCTCTACGCGGAGGGGGGGAGCAGATACGCAGTATTTT.